These 28 T cell receptor beta chains share one sample of origin, sequenced in a study of blood T cell repertoires in COVID-19. Sequenced by immunoSEQ multiplex PCR; TCRdb stores in-frame clones only, minus some. The sample holds 130,000 or so clones, 70% to 90% seen once. Source material: peripheral blood. The receptors shown here come from a man in his sixties or seventies with active COVID-19.

This CDR3 is CASPKGPYGWAYEQYF. CDR3 sequence (DNA): TGTGCCAGCCCCAAAGGCCCCTACGGGTGGGCCTACGAGCAGTACTTC. The chain joins TRBV19 to TRBJ2-7; no reliable D call. Germline V CDR1 and CDR2: LNHDA, SQIVND (reference sequence). V dropped 9 bases and J dropped 2 bases, with 23 bases sitting between them. The CDR3 has 16 residues.

This clone has a single count. The germline gene is not matched at one end of the junction; a read error may be the cause. The identical CDR3 is also encoded by other nucleotide sequences in the sample. CDR3 sequence reads: CASSLSAGVYGYTF. In DNA, the CDR3 is TGCGCCAGCAGTTTATCGGCAGGGGTCTATGGCTACACCTTC. The rearrangement links TRBV28 to TRBJ1-2; the D gene is possibly TRBD1 (6 bases). Germline CDR1 and CDR2: MDHEN and SYDVKM. The CDR3 covers 14 residues.

The chain joins TRBV6-6 to TRBJ2-7, with 10 bases that match TRBD1. Unmatched junction bases numbered 6, after V lost 2 bases and J lost 2 bases. Germline V lookup: CDR1 MNHNY, CDR2 SVGAGI (reference sequence). The CDR3 is 16 amino acids. The CDR3 DNA follows: TGTGCCAGCAGTTACCCCGGGACAGGGGAACCCTACGAGCAGTACTTC. Encoded protein: CASSYPGTGEPYEQYF.

This sequence joins TRBV27 and TRBJ1-1; D is uncertain. The CDR3 length is 14 residues. The germline V and J ends were trimmed by 1 base and 1 base, with 7 bases remaining between them. Germline V lookup: CDR1 MNHEY, CDR2 SMNVEV (reference sequence). CDR3 in amino acids: CASSLLPENTEAFF. In DNA form, the CDR3 reads TGTGCCAGCAGTTTATTGCCAGAGAACACTGAAGCTTTCTTT.

J is TRBJ2-3 and V is TRBV5-1, with 8 nucleotides matching TRBD2. Per the germline V gene, CDR1 is SGHRS and CDR2 is YFSETQ. The ends lost 4 bases at V and 0 bases at J; junction bases unmatched: 4. CDR3 size: 15 residues. CDR3 protein: CASSPPSGSTDTQYF. CDR3 DNA: TGCGCCAGCAGCCCGCCTAGCGGGAGCACAGATACGCAGTATTTT.

The genes are TRBV6-6 and TRBJ2-7; 7 positions agree with TRBD1. V shed 3 bases, J shed 7 bases, and the junction held 12 bases outside the gene matches. The CDR3 spans 15 residues. CDR1 is MNHNY and CDR2 is SVGAGI in the germline V gene (reference sequence). For the CDR3, the DNA is TGTGCCAGCAGTTATAGGACAGGCTACCTGGATGAGCAGTACTTC. It encodes CASSYRTGYLDEQYF.

This clone was seen a single time. The V call is TRBV19, the J call TRBJ1-1, with 7 positions matching TRBD1. Germline V gene sequence: CDR1 LNHDA, CDR2 SQIVND (reference sequence). This CDR3 comprises 15 residues. Losses at the gene ends were 5 bases for V and 4 bases for J; bases not matched to a gene: 10. CDR3: CASSPRAQGGTEAFF. The CDR3 DNA is TGTGCCAGTAGTCCCCGGGCGCAGGGGGGCACTGAAGCTTTCTTT.

The chain couples TRBV21-1 to TRBJ2-1; no check of the table's D call, TRBD2, against the DNA was made. TRBV21-1 is listed as a pseudogene. The CDR3 is made up of 16 amino acids. The CDR3 region is CASSRAGRGSYNEQFF. DNA of the CDR3: TGTGCCAGCAGCAGGGCAGGCCGGGGCTCCTACAATGAGCAGTTCTTC.

The chain employs TRBV5-1 and TRBJ2-5, with a possible D match to TRBD2 (5 bases). Trimming pared 1 base from V and 1 base from J, leaving 8 bases between. This CDR3 contains 14 residues. Germline loops: CDR1 SGHRS, CDR2 YFSETQ. The CDR3 DNA is TGCGCCAGCAGCTTGTTCGGGGTCCAAGAGACCCAGTACTTC. Protein product: CASSLFGVQETQYF.

This clone was detected only once. The rearrangement uses TRBV3-1 (or the pseudogene TRBV3-2) and TRBJ2-2; TRBD2 might be the D (5 bases). The CDR3 covers 14 residues. Trimming pared 4 bases from V and 4 bases from J, leaving 10 bases between. CDR1 is LGHDT, CDR2 YNNKEL, per germline (reference sequence). This CDR3 reads CASSPSEGTGELFF. The CDR3 region has the DNA TGTGCCAGCAGCCCTAGTGAGGGCACCGGGGAGCTGTTTTTT.

The chain recombines TRBV28 with TRBJ1-5, with D uncertain. The CDR3 loop spans 13 amino acids. Between the trimmed V and J ends, which lost 5 bases and 3 bases, there was a span of 8 bases. Germline CDR1 MDHEN, CDR2 SYDVKM. CDR3 DNA sequence: TGTGCCAGCAGTCCAGGCCTCAATCAGCCCCAGCATTTT. It yields the protein CASSPGLNQPQHF.

The count of this clone is one. CDR3 sequence reads: CATRGTGEDYGYTF. The CDR3 nucleotides are TGTGCCACCAGGGGGACAGGGGAGGACTATGGCTACACCTTC. The chain employs TRBV24-1 and TRBJ1-2, with 10 bases matching TRBD1. From germline, CDR1 is KGHDR and CDR2 SFDVKD. The CDR3 is 14 amino acids. After removal of 7 bases from V and 3 bases from J, the junction contained 4 bases not matched to a gene.

The chain joins TRBV10-3 to TRBJ2-7, with D perhaps TRBD2 (5 bases). Germline assignment: CDR1 ENHRY and CDR2 SYGVKD. V gave up 2 bases and J gave up 4 bases, with 6 bases separating them. The CDR3 consists of 12 residues. This CDR3 is CAISERDYEQYF. The CDR3 DNA follows: TGTGCCATCAGTGAGCGGGATTACGAGCAGTACTTC.

Comments on this clone: Other DNA sequences within the sample encode an identical CDR3. This sequence joins TRBV5-1 and TRBJ2-2, with a tentative D call TRBD1 (5 bases). The CDR3 contains 15 residues. CDR1 and CDR2 (germline): SGHRS, YFSETQ. With 0 bases removed from V and 0 bases from J, the gap between germline ends came to 6 bases. The CDR3 protein is CASSLAGTNTGELFF. The CDR3 DNA reads TGCGCCAGCAGCTTGGCAGGGACGAACACCGGGGAGCTGTTTTTT.

The chain employs TRBV19 and TRBJ2-4, with D possibly being TRBD1 (6 bases). From germline, CDR1 is LNHDA and CDR2 SQIVND (reference sequence). The length of the CDR3 is 14 residues. Trimming cost V 6 bases and J 7 bases, with 16 bases left between them. CDR3 sequence: CASRVAGARNIQYF. CDR3 in DNA: TGTGCCAGTAGAGTCGCAGGGGCGCGGAACATTCAGTACTTC.

The chain couples TRBV5-1 to TRBJ2-7, with TRBD1 matching 10 bases. Per germline, CDR1 SGHRS and CDR2 YFSETQ. V shed 4 bases and J 3 bases; nucleotides not matched to a gene: 13. The CDR3 spans 17 residues. CDR3 in amino acids: CASSPVVTGTGDYEQYF. The CDR3 DNA is TGCGCCAGCAGCCCTGTAGTTACCGGGACAGGGGACTACGAGCAGTACTTC.

This clone was observed once. The chain joins TRBV19 to TRBJ2-7; D is perhaps TRBD1 (6 bases). With 6 bases removed from V and 3 bases from J, the gap between germline ends came to 12 bases. This CDR3 spans 13 amino acids. Germline lookup yields CDR1 LNHDA and CDR2 SQIVND (reference sequence). The CDR3 spells CASSPGTNYEQYF. For the CDR3, the DNA is TGTGCCAGTAGCCCCGGGACAAACTACGAGCAGTACTTC. Together with reference TRBV19 and TRBJ2-7, the CDR3 gives the full variable domain: DGGITQSPKYLFRKEGQNVTLSCEQNLNHDAMYWYRQDPGQGLRLIYYSQIVNDFQKGDIAEGYSVSREKKESFPLTVTSAQKNPTAFYLCASSPGTNYEQYFGPGTRLTVT.

The chain carries TRBV15 and TRBJ2-5, with 7 bases fitting TRBD2. With 1 base clipped from V and 5 bases from J, the junction kept 7 bases outside the gene matches. The CDR3 runs to 15 residues. The germline V gene has CDR1 LNHNV and CDR2 YYDKDF (reference sequence). The CDR3 loop reads CATSRGSGGGETQYF. For the CDR3, the DNA is TGTGCCACCAGCAGAGGGTCGGGAGGAGGGGAGACCCAGTACTTC.

The chain links TRBV18 to TRBJ2-1; D call uncertain. The CDR3 covers 16 residues. V was clipped by 1 base and J by 4 bases, with 14 bases between them. Germline CDR1 is KGHSH and CDR2 is LQKENI. The CDR3 loop is CASSPLKLAAYNEQFF. DNA for the CDR3: TGTGCCAGCTCACCACTCAAATTGGCGGCTTACAATGAGCAGTTCTTC.

V is TRBV28 and J is TRBJ2-6; 8 nucleotides align to TRBD1. Germline lookup yields CDR1 MDHEN and CDR2 SYDVKM. The J segment lost 4 bases and the V segment lost 8 bases, leaving 7 bases of the junction unmatched. CDR3 length equals 15 residues. For the CDR3, the DNA is TGTGCCAGCGGCCAGGGGGCAGCCGGGGCCAACGTCCTGACTTTC. Translated, it gives CASGQGAAGANVLTF.

The chain employs TRBV18 and TRBJ2-3, with 7 bases that match TRBD2. Germline-derived CDR1 and CDR2 are KGHSH and LQKENI. The CDR3 extends over 16 amino acids. J gave up 3 bases and V 3 bases, and 9 bases lay outside the gene matches. The CDR3: CASSPVGLGSTDTQYF. The CDR3 region has the DNA TGTGCCAGCTCACCCGTAGGACTAGGCTCGACAGATACGCAGTATTTT.

The J gene is TRBJ2-1, the V gene TRBV24-1, with TRBD2 matching over 14 bases. V shed 3 bases, J shed 9 bases, and the junction held 12 bases outside the gene matches. CDR3 length: 18 residues. The germline gives CDR1 KGHDR, CDR2 SFDVKD. The DNA for the CDR3 is TGTGCCACCAGTGATGTTAGTCCGGGACTAGCGGGAGTGGGTGAGCAGTTCTTC. Amino acid sequence: CATSDVSPGLAGVGEQFF.

This clone appeared a few times. V usage is TRBV9 and J usage is TRBJ1-4, with D perhaps TRBD1 (5 bases). The ends were cut back, 3 bases at V and 1 base at J, with 10 bases in the middle. The CDR3 sequence is 15 residues long. CDR1 and CDR2 (germline): SGDLS, YYNGEE. The chain's CDR3 is CASSATVQTNEKLFF. The CDR3 nucleotides are TGTGCCAGCAGCGCGACAGTTCAAACTAATGAAAAACTGTTTTTT.

The chain joins TRBV7-3 to TRBJ1-2, with 9 bases fitting TRBD1. With 4 bases clipped from V and 3 bases from J, the junction kept 3 bases outside the gene matches. From germline, CDR1 is SGHTA and CDR2 FQGTGA. This CDR3 is built from 14 residues. The CDR3 DNA reads as TGTGCCAGCAGCTCTAGACAGGGGGACTATGGCTACACCTTC. Translating gives CASSSRQGDYGYTF.

The J gene is TRBJ2-3, the V gene TRBV7-9; perhaps TRBD1 as D (5 bases). Trimming shortened V by 7 bases and J by 6 bases, and 11 bases separated the two germline ends. The CDR3 runs 12 residues. In germline, CDR1 is SEHNR, CDR2 FQNEAQ (reference sequence). The CDR3 DNA sequence: TGTGCCAGCATAGGGGTGTCTGATACGCAGTATTTT. Protein product: CASIGVSDTQYF.

The V call is TRBV3-1 (or the pseudogene TRBV3-2), the J call TRBJ1-1, with D unclear. In germline, CDR1 is LGHDT, CDR2 YNNKEL (reference sequence). This CDR3 comprises 13 residues. Trimming left V 8 bases short and J 0 bases short, with 10 bases between. The CDR3 loop is CASRGSMNTEAFF. CDR3 DNA sequence: TGTGCCAGCCGAGGCTCCATGAACACTGAAGCTTTCTTT.

The chain uses TRBV6-1 and TRBJ2-7, with 8 positions matching TRBD2. The junction had 7 bases not matched to a gene; V was cut back by 1 base and J by 2 bases. CDR1 is MNHNS, CDR2 SASEGT, per germline. The CDR3 sequence is 16 residues long. CDR3 nucleotide sequence: TGTGCCAGCAGTGAAGGTCTAGCGGGTTATCCCTACGAGCAGTACTTC. Amino acid sequence: CASSEGLAGYPYEQYF.

J is TRBJ2-7 and V is TRBV4-1, with 10 nucleotides matching TRBD2. Germline CDR1 MGHRA, CDR2 YSYEKL. The CDR3 is made up of 16 amino acids. Germline trimming cut 0 bases from V and 3 bases from J; bases unmatched to any gene: 5. CDR3 sequence reads: CASSQDWASGSYEQYF. CDR3 DNA: TGCGCCAGCAGCCAAGATTGGGCTAGCGGGAGCTACGAGCAGTACTTC.